This T cell receptor (beta chain) comes out of a study of cytomegalovirus exposure and HLA in healthy donors. The PCR made use of 60 Vbeta and 13 Jbeta primers. Sequenced by immunoSEQ multiplex PCR; TCRdb stores in-frame clones only, minus some. Among 110,000 to 150,000 clones listed, around 80% were seen once. CDR1 SGHTA and CDR2 FQGNSA come from the germline V gene. This CDR3 is built from 16 residues. V lost 1 base, J lost 2 bases, and 15 bases lay in between. The clonotype comes from a boy between 2 and 15 years old in good health and CMV-seronegative. This chain uses TRBV7-2 with TRBJ2-7; a weak D match, TRBD1 (5 bases). The material sequenced was PBMCs. The CDR3 sequence is CASSLGLAQATYEQYF. CDR3 nucleotides: TGTGCCAGCAGCTTAGGACTCGCACAGGCAACCTACGAGCAGTACTTC.